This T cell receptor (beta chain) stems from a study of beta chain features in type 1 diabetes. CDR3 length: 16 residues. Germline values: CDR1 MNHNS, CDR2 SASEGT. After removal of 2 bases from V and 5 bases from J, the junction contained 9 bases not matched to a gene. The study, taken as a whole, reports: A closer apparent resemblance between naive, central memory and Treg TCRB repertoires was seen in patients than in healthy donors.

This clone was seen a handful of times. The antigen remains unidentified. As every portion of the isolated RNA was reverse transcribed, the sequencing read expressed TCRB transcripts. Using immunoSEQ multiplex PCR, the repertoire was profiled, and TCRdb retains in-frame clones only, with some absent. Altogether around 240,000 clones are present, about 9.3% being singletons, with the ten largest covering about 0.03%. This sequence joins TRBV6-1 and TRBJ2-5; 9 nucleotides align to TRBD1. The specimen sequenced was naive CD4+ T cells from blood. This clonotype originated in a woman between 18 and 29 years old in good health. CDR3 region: CASSEKRDREVETQYF. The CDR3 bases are TGTGCCAGCAGTGAAAAACGGGACAGGGAGGTGGAGACCCAGTACTTC.